Listed below are T cell receptor beta chains from one sample, sequenced in a study of CD8+ T cells in alopecia areata. The repertoire was sequenced with immunoSEQ multiplex PCR; TCRdb's copy has only in-frame clones and lacks some. Of fewer than 8,000 clones listed, around 60% are singletons. The sequencing here drew on skin, taken at week 4, from a patient treated with tofacitinib. The source is a human donor with alopecia areata. CDR3s include the opening cysteine and the closing phenylalanine or tryptophan. Fields, in order: D gene, V gene, clone size, CDR3 length, J gene, CDR3 protein, CDR3 DNA. D genes are given only for firm matches. Rows give clone size only sometimes, using once, few, many, or a class for an expanded clone.

d_call: .; v_call: TRBV6-6; clone_size: .; cdr3_length: 12; j_call: TRBJ2-2; cdr3_aa: CASSYPTGELFF; cdr3_nt: TGTGCCAGCAGTTACCCCACCGGGGAGCTGTTTTTT
d_call: .; v_call: TRBV7-9; clone_size: .; cdr3_length: 12; j_call: TRBJ1-1; cdr3_aa: CASSLDVPEAFF; cdr3_nt: TGTGCCAGCAGCTTAGACGTACCAGAAGCTTTCTTT
d_call: .; v_call: TRBV4-1; clone_size: .; cdr3_length: 14; j_call: TRBJ2-3; cdr3_aa: CASSLRGWPMKQYF; cdr3_nt: TGCGCCAGCAGCCTTCGAGGTTGGCCCATGAAGCAGTATTTT
d_call: TRBD1; v_call: TRBV19; clone_size: .; cdr3_length: 12; j_call: TRBJ1-5; cdr3_aa: CASTGRDQPQHF; cdr3_nt: TGTGCCTCGACAGGGCGCGATCAGCCCCAGCATTTT
d_call: .; v_call: TRBV5-4; clone_size: .; cdr3_length: 14; j_call: TRBJ1-1; cdr3_aa: CASSLAAGHTEAFF; cdr3_nt: TGTGCCAGCAGCTTGGCGGCGGGCCACACTGAAGCTTTCTTT
d_call: TRBD1; v_call: TRBV2; clone_size: .; cdr3_length: 11; j_call: TRBJ2-7; cdr3_aa: CASRGGAGQYF; cdr3_nt: TGTGCCAGCAGAGGGGGCGCTGGGCAGTACTTC
d_call: .; v_call: TRBV2; clone_size: .; cdr3_length: 14; j_call: TRBJ2-5; cdr3_aa: CASGDSALGKTQYF; cdr3_nt: TGTGCCAGCGGCGACAGCGCCTTGGGAAAGACCCAGTACTTC
d_call: TRBD1; v_call: TRBV2; clone_size: .; cdr3_length: 16; j_call: TRBJ1-4; cdr3_aa: CASSEGQGTLNEKLFF; cdr3_nt: TGTGCCAGCAGTGAGGGACAGGGGACCCTTAATGAAAAACTGTTTTTT
d_call: .; v_call: TRBV5-8; clone_size: large; cdr3_length: 15; j_call: TRBJ1-2; cdr3_aa: CASSLALTGVYGYTF; cdr3_nt: TGTGCCAGCAGCTTGGCCCTAACGGGGGTTTATGGCTACACCTTC
d_call: .; v_call: TRBV25-1; clone_size: .; cdr3_length: 15; j_call: TRBJ2-5; cdr3_aa: CASSGRDVGQETQYF; cdr3_nt: TGTGCCAGCAGTGGCAGGGACGTGGGTCAAGAGACCCAGTACTTC
d_call: TRBD2; v_call: TRBV27; clone_size: .; cdr3_length: 19; j_call: TRBJ2-7; cdr3_aa: CASSIGGAGTSGRTHEQYF; cdr3_nt: TGTGCCAGCAGCATCGGCGGGGCGGGAACTAGCGGGAGAACCCACGAGCAGTACTTC
d_call: .; v_call: TRBV7-6; clone_size: few; cdr3_length: 14; j_call: TRBJ1-1; cdr3_aa: CASSFRGQGTEAFF; cdr3_nt: TGTGCCAGCAGCTTTCGGGGGCAAGGCACTGAAGCTTTCTTT
d_call: TRBD1; v_call: TRBV10-3; clone_size: .; cdr3_length: 15; j_call: TRBJ1-6; cdr3_aa: CAIRSGDRAGSPLHF; cdr3_nt: TGTGCCATCAGGTCCGGGGACAGAGCGGGTTCACCCCTCCACTTT
d_call: TRBD2; v_call: TRBV4-1; clone_size: .; cdr3_length: 18; j_call: TRBJ2-5; cdr3_aa: CASSQDGRGAFFQETQYF; cdr3_nt: TGCGCCAGCAGCCAAGATGGGCGGGGGGCGTTCTTCCAAGAGACCCAGTACTTC
d_call: TRBD1; v_call: TRBV5-4; clone_size: few; cdr3_length: 15; j_call: TRBJ1-1; cdr3_aa: CASSFGGQLNTEAFF; cdr3_nt: TGTGCCAGCAGCTTTGGGGGACAGTTGAACACTGAAGCTTTCTTT
d_call: .; v_call: TRBV7-2; clone_size: .; cdr3_length: 15; j_call: TRBJ1-5; cdr3_aa: CASSLLQAFGQPQHF; cdr3_nt: TGTGCCAGCAGCTTATTGCAGGCCTTCGGACAGCCCCAGCATTTT
d_call: .; v_call: TRBV10-3; clone_size: once; cdr3_length: 11; j_call: TRBJ2-7; cdr3_aa: CAISDSYEQYF; cdr3_nt: TGTGCCATCAGTGACTCCTACGAGCAGTACTTC
d_call: TRBD2; v_call: TRBV2; clone_size: .; cdr3_length: 14; j_call: TRBJ2-7; cdr3_aa: CASSDSGGTYEQYF; cdr3_nt: TGTGCCAGCAGTGATAGCGGGGGAACCTACGAGCAGTACTTC
d_call: TRBD1; v_call: TRBV7-9; clone_size: .; cdr3_length: 16; j_call: TRBJ1-1; cdr3_aa: CASSLAGTEGNTEAFF; cdr3_nt: TGTGCCAGCAGCTTAGCGGGGACAGAGGGAAACACTGAAGCTTTCTTT
d_call: TRBD2; v_call: TRBV7-8; clone_size: .; cdr3_length: 17; j_call: TRBJ2-5; cdr3_aa: CASSLGALAGWAETQYF; cdr3_nt: TGTGCCAGCAGCTTAGGGGCCCTAGCGGGCTGGGCTGAGACCCAGTACTTC
d_call: .; v_call: TRBV7-8; clone_size: .; cdr3_length: 14; j_call: TRBJ2-7; cdr3_aa: CASSLARGDYEQYF; cdr3_nt: TGTGCCAGCAGCTTAGCGAGAGGAGACTACGAGCAGTACTTC
d_call: TRBD2; v_call: TRBV28; clone_size: .; cdr3_length: 15; j_call: TRBJ2-7; cdr3_aa: CASSWTSAFSYEQYF; cdr3_nt: TGTGCCAGCAGTTGGACTAGCGCCTTCTCCTACGAGCAGTACTTC
d_call: TRBD1; v_call: TRBV5-1; clone_size: .; cdr3_length: 15; j_call: TRBJ2-5; cdr3_aa: CAISWNRGRGETQYF; cdr3_nt: TGCGCCATCAGCTGGAACAGGGGGCGCGGGGAGACCCAGTACTTC
d_call: .; v_call: TRBV27; clone_size: once; cdr3_length: 13; j_call: TRBJ2-2; cdr3_aa: CASSLELTGELFF; cdr3_nt: TGTGCCAGCAGTTTGGAGTTAACCGGGGAGCTGTTTTTT
d_call: .; v_call: TRBV7-9; clone_size: .; cdr3_length: 15; j_call: TRBJ2-3; cdr3_aa: CASSFGGIATDTQYF; cdr3_nt: TGTGCCAGCAGCTTCGGCGGGATAGCCACAGATACGCAGTATTTT
d_call: .; v_call: TRBV2; clone_size: .; cdr3_length: 14; j_call: TRBJ2-1; cdr3_aa: CASSDGLAMDEQFF; cdr3_nt: TGTGCCAGCAGTGACGGGCTAGCGATGGATGAGCAGTTCTTC
d_call: .; v_call: TRBV4-1; clone_size: once; cdr3_length: 14; j_call: TRBJ1-2; cdr3_aa: CASSQVAGGYGYTF; cdr3_nt: TGCGCCAGCAGCCAAGTAGCTGGCGGATATGGCTACACCTTC
d_call: .; v_call: TRBV4-1; clone_size: .; cdr3_length: 15; j_call: TRBJ2-7; cdr3_aa: CASRPRPWDFYEQYF; cdr3_nt: TGCGCCAGCAGACCAAGACCCTGGGATTTCTACGAGCAGTACTTC
d_call: TRBD2; v_call: TRBV7-9; clone_size: .; cdr3_length: 16; j_call: TRBJ2-2; cdr3_aa: CASSYLAGGNTGELFF; cdr3_nt: TGTGCCAGCAGCTATCTAGCGGGAGGGAACACCGGGGAGCTGTTTTTT
d_call: TRBD2; v_call: TRBV4-1; clone_size: .; cdr3_length: 18; j_call: TRBJ2-4; cdr3_aa: CASSQVDMGLVVLNIQYF; cdr3_nt: TGCGCCAGCAGCCAAGTGGATATGGGACTAGTAGTTTTAAACATTCAGTACTTC
d_call: TRBD2; v_call: TRBV28; clone_size: .; cdr3_length: 16; j_call: TRBJ2-5; cdr3_aa: CASRSAPGLVRETQYF; cdr3_nt: TGTGCCAGCAGGAGTGCACCGGGACTAGTGCGCGAGACCCAGTACTTC
d_call: TRBD2; v_call: TRBV2; clone_size: .; cdr3_length: 15; j_call: TRBJ2-7; cdr3_aa: CASSLLGTSSYEQYF; cdr3_nt: TGTGCCAGCAGTCTGCTCGGGACTAGTAGCTACGAGCAGTACTTC
d_call: TRBD2; v_call: TRBV27; clone_size: .; cdr3_length: 14; j_call: TRBJ2-5; cdr3_aa: CASSPWGGKETQYF; cdr3_nt: TGTGCCAGCAGCCCGTGGGGGGGTAAAGAGACCCAGTACTTC
d_call: TRBD1; v_call: TRBV7-9; clone_size: once; cdr3_length: 14; j_call: TRBJ2-7; cdr3_aa: CASRLSAQGAEQYF; cdr3_nt: TGTGCCAGCAGGCTTAGCGCACAGGGGGCCGAGCAGTACTTC
d_call: .; v_call: TRBV5-4; clone_size: few; cdr3_length: 13; j_call: TRBJ2-7; cdr3_aa: CASSLDSPDEQYF; cdr3_nt: TGTGCCAGCAGCTTGGACAGCCCCGACGAGCAGTACTTC
d_call: .; v_call: TRBV5-1; clone_size: .; cdr3_length: 15; j_call: TRBJ1-6; cdr3_aa: CASSTRHSYNSPLHF; cdr3_nt: TGCGCCAGCAGCACCAGACATAGCTATAATTCACCCCTCCACTTT
d_call: TRBD1; v_call: TRBV5-4; clone_size: .; cdr3_length: 16; j_call: TRBJ1-2; cdr3_aa: CASSSGGAEAFYGYTF; cdr3_nt: TGTGCCAGCAGCTCAGGGGGCGCTGAGGCTTTCTATGGCTACACCTTC
d_call: TRBD1; v_call: TRBV6-6; clone_size: .; cdr3_length: 14; j_call: TRBJ2-5; cdr3_aa: CASSSGTGRETQYF; cdr3_nt: TGTGCCAGCAGTTCTGGGACAGGGCGAGAGACCCAGTACTTC
d_call: .; v_call: TRBV6-1; clone_size: .; cdr3_length: 15; j_call: TRBJ1-5; cdr3_aa: CASSTGGTANQPQHF; cdr3_nt: TGTGCCAGCAGTACCGGGGGGACGGCGAATCAGCCCCAGCATTTT
d_call: TRBD2; v_call: TRBV28; clone_size: .; cdr3_length: 14; j_call: TRBJ2-7; cdr3_aa: CASSLPGLANEQYF; cdr3_nt: TGTGCCAGCAGTTTGCCGGGACTAGCAAACGAGCAGTACTTC
d_call: .; v_call: TRBV7-2; clone_size: large; cdr3_length: 14; j_call: TRBJ2-3; cdr3_aa: CASSPGLGTDTQYF; cdr3_nt: TGTGCCAGCAGCCCGGGACTCGGCACAGATACGCAGTATTTT
d_call: .; v_call: TRBV5-1; clone_size: .; cdr3_length: 16; j_call: TRBJ1-6; cdr3_aa: CASSLLPSGANSPLHF; cdr3_nt: TGCGCCAGCAGCTTACTCCCGTCCGGGGCGAATTCACCCCTCCACTTT
d_call: .; v_call: TRBV5-4; clone_size: .; cdr3_length: 13; j_call: TRBJ1-1; cdr3_aa: CASSSPRTTEAFF; cdr3_nt: TGTGCCAGCAGCTCTCCCAGAACCACTGAAGCTTTCTTT
d_call: .; v_call: TRBV7-9; clone_size: .; cdr3_length: 12; j_call: TRBJ2-2; cdr3_aa: CASSFGSGELFF; cdr3_nt: TGTGCCAGCAGCTTCGGGTCCGGGGAGCTGTTTTTT